Below, 29 T cell receptor beta chains from the same sample are listed, as sequenced in a study of regulatory T cells in long-lasting Graves disease. Assembly of TCR beta libraries relied on iRepertoire HTBI primers together with Arm-PCR of CDR3 regions. TCRdb used MiXCR to reprocess the multiplex PCR reads, holding one entry per CDR3 protein. The sample includes roughly 470,000 distinct CDR3 sequences, around 20% of them seen just once. Time point defined: persistent/refractory GD, antithyroid drugs over 5 years with positive TRAb. There was RNA extracted from PBMCs, and the TCR library was made from it. The sequenced sample was peripheral blood mononuclear cells (PBMCs), obtained when the disease was refractory, from a patient treated with antithyroid drugs. The receptor set was obtained from a female donor with Graves disease.

This clonotype has a count of ten or more. This sequence joins TRBV28 and TRBJ2-4; D is ambiguous. Trimming removed 7 bases from V and 5 bases from J, with 12 bases in between. This CDR3 is 13 amino acids long. Germline assignment: CDR1 MDHEN and CDR2 SYDVKM. Written as DNA, the CDR3 is TGTGCCAGCATGGTTGGAAGGGAAAACATTCAGTACTTC. It specifies CASMVGRENIQYF.

This clonotype was detected ten times or more. The rearrangement uses TRBV24-1 and TRBJ2-7; D perhaps matches TRBD2 (6 bases). There are 13 residues in the CDR3. Trimming took 5 bases from V and 6 from J, leaving 13 bases between them. CDR1 and CDR2 from the germline V gene are KGHDR and SFDVKD. The CDR3 is CATSVGGVGEQYF. For the CDR3, the DNA is TGTGCCACCAGTGTTGGCGGGGTCGGCGAGCAGTACTTC.

As concerns this clonotype: This probably arose from a read error, given a far larger clone one base away. Since no conserved phenylalanine or tryptophan closes the CDR3, a read error is the likely cause. This chain links TRBV12-3 or TRBV12-4 with TRBJ2-7; 7 bases map to TRBD1. The CDR3 sequence is 15 residues long. V lost 4 bases to trimming and J lost 2 bases; unmatched junction nucleotides: 8. The CDR3 sequence is CASSSPLDRAYEQYL. The CDR3 nucleotides are TGTGCCAGCAGTTCCCCCCTAGACAGGGCCTACGAGCAGTACCTC.

This clonotype was counted at least ten times. The chain carries TRBV2 and TRBJ1-2, with D possibly matching TRBD1 (6 bases). Trimming removed 10 bases at V and 4 bases at J, with 16 bases between. Germline V gives CDR1 SNHLY, CDR2 FYNNEI. The CDR3 extends over 13 amino acids. The CDR3 region has the DNA TGTGCCACCTGGGGGGGCTCTGGCTATGGCTACACCTTC. Protein product: CATWGGSGYGYTF.

This clonotype was detected ten times or more. The chain couples TRBV6-2 or TRBV6-3 to TRBJ1-2; possibly TRBD1 for D (6 bases). This CDR3 has 12 residues. Germline values: CDR1 MNHEY, CDR2 SVGEGT. The ends were cut back, 4 bases at V and 5 bases at J, with 8 bases in the middle. In DNA, the CDR3 is TGTGCCAGCAGTTGGACAGCGTATGGCTACACCTTC. This gives the protein CASSWTAYGYTF.

This clonotype turned up a few times. This chain joins TRBV6-1 and TRBJ2-7; possibly TRBD2 for D (6 bases). The CDR3 covers 13 residues. The V gene lost 1 base and the J gene lost 5 bases, with 9 bases spanning the gap. The germline V gene encodes CDR1 MNHNS and CDR2 SASEGT. DNA of the CDR3: TGTGCCAGCAGTGAAGGGAGGGTCCACGAGCAGTACTTC. Protein product: CASSEGRVHEQYF.

Note on this clonotype: A read error may explain this, as a much larger clone is one base away. V and J are TRBV6-2 or TRBV6-3 and TRBJ2-2; D might be TRBD2 (5 bases). This CDR3 region has 12 residues. CDR1 and CDR2 (germline): MNHEY, SVGEGT. The CDR3 coding sequence is TGTGCCAGCAGTCCACTGACCGGGGAGCTGGTTTTT. Its protein product is CASSPLTGELVF.

In its sample, this clonotype was seen many times. J is TRBJ2-5 and V is TRBV27; TRBD2 is a possible D gene (6 bases). The ends were cut back, 1 base at V and 3 bases at J, with 12 bases in the middle. The CDR3 runs 15 residues. Per germline, CDR1 MNHEY and CDR2 SMNVEV (reference sequence). The CDR3 DNA is TGTGCCAGCAGTTTATGGACGGGGGATAAAGAGACCCAGTACTTC. The encoded protein is CASSLWTGDKETQYF.

The sample holds many counts of this clonotype. The chain is built from TRBV7-9 and TRBJ2-7; D is perhaps TRBD2 (6 bases). Germline V gives CDR1 SEHNR, CDR2 FQNEAQ (reference sequence). The CDR3 is 16 residues long. V lost 1 base and J lost 5, with 18 bases in between. CDR3 in DNA: TGTGCCAGCAGCTTAGGAGGCGGGCAGGGAGGCCACGAGCAGTACTTC. Protein sequence: CASSLGGGQGGHEQYF.

V usage is TRBV28 and J usage is TRBJ2-1, with D uncertain. The V end lost 6 bases, the J end lost 2 bases, and 8 bases lay between the germline ends. CDR3 length: 13 residues. In germline, CDR1 is MDHEN, CDR2 SYDVKM. The CDR3 sequence: CASRNPTYNEQFF. CDR3 nucleotide sequence: TGTGCCAGCAGAAATCCTACCTACAATGAGCAGTTCTTC.

This sequence joins TRBV3-1 and TRBJ2-3; 11 bases fit TRBD2. This CDR3 has 15 residues. Germline V gene data show CDR1 as LGHDT and CDR2 as YNNKEL (reference sequence). J was trimmed by 4 bases and V by 2 bases; bases with no gene match: 2. CDR3 DNA: TGTGCCAGCAGCCAAACTAGCGGGAGCCCAGATACGCAGTATTTT. Protein sequence: CASSQTSGSPDTQYF.

At least ten counts were recorded for this clonotype. The rearrangement uses TRBV6-1 and TRBJ1-1; perhaps TRBD1 as D (5 bases). V was cut by 6 bases and J by 3 bases, with 11 bases left in between. The CDR3 loop spans 13 amino acids. CDR1 is MNHNS, CDR2 SASEGT, per germline. Here the CDR3 DNA reads TGTGCCAGCAGACCTGACAGTTACACTGAAGCTTTCTTT. The encoded protein is CASRPDSYTEAFF.

Concerning this clonotype itself: The conserved final phenylalanine or tryptophan is absent from the CDR3, which likely points to a read error. The gene calls are TRBV12-3 or TRBV12-4 and TRBJ2-2; D not certain. This CDR3 is 14 amino acids long. The V gene lost 3 bases and the J gene lost 0 bases, with 5 bases spanning the gap. The CDR3 loop is CASSFRPNTGELFS. Written as DNA, the CDR3 is TGTGCCAGCAGTTTCAGACCGAACACCGGGGAGCTGTTTTCT.

The genes are TRBV15 and TRBJ1-2; 7 nucleotides align to TRBD1. The length of the CDR3 is 15 residues. J gave up 6 bases and V 0 bases, and 7 bases lay outside the gene matches. CDR1 and CDR2 from the germline V gene are LNHNV and YYDKDF (reference sequence). CDR3 nucleotides: TGTGCCACCAGCAGAGACGGGACAGAGTCGAATGGCTACACCTTC. Its protein is CATSRDGTESNGYTF.

The table lists this clonotype with many counts. The chain carries TRBV18 and TRBJ1-1; 9 bases are shared with TRBD1. The length of the CDR3 is 15 residues. CDR1 is KGHSH and CDR2 is LQKENI in the germline V gene. After removal of 4 bases from V and 1 base from J, the junction contained 4 bases not matched to a gene. The CDR3 loop is CASSRSQGANTEAFF. The DNA for the CDR3 is TGTGCCAGCTCACGGTCACAGGGGGCGAACACTGAAGCTTTCTTT.

This clonotype was seen repeatedly, ten times or more. This chain connects TRBV29-1 to TRBJ1-1; maybe TRBD1 (5 bases). The V and J ends lost 3 bases and 8 bases respectively, with 10 bases between them. Germline CDR1 is SQVTM and CDR2 is ANQGSEA. CDR3 length: 11 residues. CDR3 DNA: TGCAGCGTTGAGGAAGGGGCCGAAGCTTTCTTT. Translating gives CSVEEGAEAFF.

This clonotype was counted between two and nine times. This chain links TRBV27 with TRBJ1-5; no definite D call. The CDR3 consists of 16 residues. Trimming left V 0 bases short and J 0 bases short, with 9 bases between. Germline V gene data show CDR1 as MNHEY and CDR2 as SMNVEV (reference sequence). The chain's CDR3 is CASSLSVELSNQPQHF. CDR3 bases: TGTGCCAGCAGTTTATCCGTCGAGCTTAGCAATCAGCCCCAGCATTTT.

This clonotype has ten or more counts. The rearrangement uses TRBV2 and TRBJ1-1; 9 bases are a match to TRBD1. Looked up from germline, CDR1 is SNHLY and CDR2 is FYNNEI. This CDR3 is built from 16 residues. V was clipped by 10 bases and J by 1 base; unmatched bases: 13. CDR3 sequence: CANSPGDRAWNTEAFF. Here the CDR3 DNA reads TGTGCCAACTCACCGGGGGACAGGGCGTGGAACACTGAAGCTTTCTTT.

This clonotype was seen many times. This chain connects TRBV2 to TRBJ2-7; D remains unclear. V dropped 8 bases and J dropped 1 base, with 12 bases sitting between them. Germline CDR1 SNHLY, CDR2 FYNNEI. CDR3 size: 13 residues. The CDR3 spells CASLMSPSYEQYF. DNA of the CDR3: TGTGCCAGCCTCATGAGTCCGTCCTACGAGCAGTACTTC.

The chain joins TRBV6-2 or TRBV6-3 to TRBJ2-6; 9 bases line up with TRBD1. From germline, CDR1 is MNHEY and CDR2 SVGEGT. Unmatched junction bases numbered 16, after V lost 5 bases and J lost 2 bases. The CDR3 contains 20 residues. CDR3 DNA sequence: TGTGCCAGCAGTGAAGACTTCCTCGGGACAGGGAAGGCTGGGGCCAACGTCCTGACTTTC. Encoded protein: CASSEDFLGTGKAGANVLTF.

This clonotype has at least ten counts. This rearrangement joins TRBV10-2 to TRBJ2-7, with D perhaps matching TRBD2 (6 bases). V was trimmed by 10 bases and J by 5 bases, leaving 24 bases between them. Germline CDR1 and CDR2: WSHSY and SAAADI. The length of the CDR3 is 15 residues. The CDR3 nucleotides read TGCGCCACCCTAATCAGACCGGGACTGAGTCACGAGCAGTACTTC. Amino acid sequence: CATLIRPGLSHEQYF.

This chain connects TRBV5-1 to TRBJ2-2; 7 bases match TRBD1. The CDR3 sequence is 15 residues long. V gave up 4 bases and J gave up 6 bases; unmatched junction bases: 9. Germline CDR1 and CDR2: SGHRS and YFSETQ. CDR3 nucleotide sequence: TGCGCCAGCAGCGCTCGTCGACAGGGATCCGGGGAGCTGTTTTTT. It encodes CASSARRQGSGELFF. The variable domain in full, with the rest retrieved from reference TRBV5-1 and TRBJ2-2, is KAGVTQTPRYLIKTRGQQVTLSCSPISGHRSVSWYQQTPGQGLQFLFEYFSETQRNKGNFPGRFSGRQFSNSRSEMNVSTLELGDSALYLCASSARRQGSGELFFGEGSRLTVL.

This clonotype was picked up a small number of times. At one boundary the junction diverges from the germline segment, which might be a read error. The genes are TRBV5-5 and TRBJ1-6, with a tentative D call TRBD1 (5 bases). This CDR3 region has 14 residues. The germline CDR1 and CDR2 sequences are SGHKS and YYEKEE (reference sequence). The CDR3, as DNA: TGTGCCGGCAGTTCCGGGACGGATAATTCACCCCTCCACTTT. Its translation is CAGSSGTDNSPLHF.

J is TRBJ2-2 and V is TRBV4-1; D not certain. Germline V gene lookup returns CDR1 MGHRA and CDR2 YSYEKL. V lost 1 base to trimming and J lost 6 bases, with 6 bases between them. The CDR3 totals 13 residues. The CDR3 sequence is CASSQVDAGELFF. The CDR3 DNA follows: TGCGCCAGCAGCCAAGTAGACGCCGGGGAGCTGTTTTTT.

CDR3: CASSLGGSPDTQYF. The CDR3, as DNA: TGTGCCAGCAGCTTAGGGGGGTCCCCAGATACGCAGTATTTT. The chain links TRBV7-3 to TRBJ2-3, with TRBD2 as a possible D gene (6 bases). V lost 2 bases to trimming and J lost 4 bases, with 10 bases between them. Per the germline V gene, CDR1 is SGHTA and CDR2 is FQGTGA. The CDR3 has 14 residues.

There are many counts of this clonotype. CDR3 loop: CASSKIRGSYTEAFF. The DNA of the CDR3 is TGTGCCAGCAGCAAAATAAGGGGGTCCTACACTGAAGCTTTCTTT. The chain joins TRBV2 to TRBJ1-1; tentatively, D is TRBD1 (6 bases). Germline V gene sequence: CDR1 SNHLY, CDR2 FYNNEI. This CDR3 region has 15 residues. V was trimmed by 6 bases and J by 3 bases, leaving 17 bases between them. Complete variable domain (other parts from reference TRBV2 and TRBJ1-1): EPEVTQTPSHQVTQMGQEVILRCVPISNHLYFYWYRQILGQKVEFLVSFYNNEISEKSEIFDDQFSVERPDGSNFTLKIRSTKLEDSAMYFCASSKIRGSYTEAFFGQGTRLTVV.

This clonotype was seen repeatedly, ten times or more. The V and J genes are TRBV20-1 and TRBJ2-5; 7 nucleotides match TRBD2. The CDR3 has 18 residues. Germline V gene lookup returns CDR1 DFQATT and CDR2 SNEGSKA (reference sequence). V lost 6 bases to trimming and J lost 1 base; unmatched junction nucleotides: 20. CDR3 DNA: TGCAGTGCGTCTAGTATGAGTGTAGCGGGCACTATCCAAGAGACCCAGTACTTC. Its translation: CSASSMSVAGTIQETQYF.

This chain uses TRBV6-1 with TRBJ2-1; TRBD2 might be the D (5 bases). This CDR3 is built from 13 residues. From germline, CDR1 is MNHNS and CDR2 SASEGT. V dropped 5 bases and J dropped 6 bases, with 11 bases sitting between them. The CDR3 is CASSPGGLNEQFF. CDR3 sequence (DNA): TGTGCCAGCAGTCCTGGTGGACTCAATGAGCAGTTCTTC.

J is TRBJ2-3 and V is TRBV7-6, with TRBD2 matching 12 bases. The CDR3 is 14 residues long. After removal of 3 bases from V and 5 bases from J, the junction contained 0 bases not matched to a gene. In germline, CDR1 is SGHVS, CDR2 FNYEAQ. The CDR3 protein is CASSLTSGRDTQYF. The DNA of the CDR3 is TGTGCCAGCAGCTTGACTAGCGGGAGAGATACGCAGTATTTT.